What follows are 10 T cell receptor beta chains derived from one specimen sequenced in a study of T-cell memory formation after mild COVID-19. TCRdb re-called the 5' RACE reads with MiXCR, one entry per CDR3 protein. The table has around 530,000 distinct CDR3 sequences, 20% to 25% seen once; the top ten hold approximately 8.4%. The sequencing input was PBMCs or a T cell subset sorted from them (not recorded which). The receptors here all came from an adult woman who had mild COVID-19 (a few samples of this study predate the infection). Cell type and time point are not known.

V usage is TRBV27 and J usage is TRBJ2-5; the match to TRBD2 covers 7 bases. Trimming at V came to 5 bases and at J to 1 base, leaving 10 bases not matched to a gene. Germline values: CDR1 MNHEY, CDR2 SMNVEV (reference sequence). The CDR3 covers 16 residues. The CDR3 DNA is TGTGCCAGCAGTCCTTGGGTAGCGGGCCTCCAAGAGACCCAGTACTTC. Translated: CASSPWVAGLQETQYF.

About this clonotype itself: A read error may account for a junction end that differs from germline. The rearrangement uses TRBV12-3 or TRBV12-4 and TRBJ1-1; 12 bases match TRBD1. This CDR3 region has 16 residues. CDR3 bases: TGTGCCAGCAGTCCCCCCGGGACAGGGGGCGCCGACTTTGTTTTATTT. This translates into CASSPPGTGGADFVLF.

This clonotype was counted between two and nine times. The J gene is TRBJ1-1, the V gene TRBV5-1; TRBD1 might be the D (6 bases). The germline V gene has CDR1 SGHRS and CDR2 YFSETQ. The CDR3 sequence is 13 residues long. The ends were cut back, 6 bases at V and 1 base at J, with 10 bases in the middle. DNA for the CDR3: TGCGCCAGCAAGGGGGGCGAGAACACTGAAGCTTTCTTT. This sequence encodes CASKGGENTEAFF.

This clonotype was seen ten or more times. Here the CDR3 reads CASSLDTGTGNYGYTF. The CDR3 DNA reads TGTGCCAGCAGCTTAGATACCGGGACAGGCAACTATGGCTACACCTTC. The chain combines TRBV11-2 with TRBJ1-2, with 8 bases aligning to TRBD1. The CDR3 totals 16 residues. The V segment lost 0 bases and the J segment 2 bases; nucleotides outside the gene matches: 5. Germline CDR1 reads SGHAT; CDR2 reads FQNNGV.

The rearrangement uses TRBV9 and TRBJ1-2, with D possibly matching TRBD1 (5 bases). This CDR3 contains 15 residues. Germline-derived CDR1 and CDR2 are SGDLS and YYNGEE. V was shortened by 7 bases and J by 1 base, with 17 bases between the two germline ends. CDR3 region: CASGTGESFNYGYTF. In DNA form, the CDR3 reads TGTGCCAGCGGGACCGGAGAATCATTTAACTATGGCTACACCTTC.

This clonotype has more than one count but fewer than ten. This sequence joins TRBV10-3 and TRBJ2-5, with D unclear. Germline CDR1 is ENHRY and CDR2 is SYGVKD. V lost 8 bases and J lost 2, with 9 bases in between. This CDR3 region has 12 residues. The CDR3, as DNA: TGTGCCATCGGGTCGGCGCAAGAGACCCAGTACTTC. Encoded protein: CAIGSAQETQYF.

This clonotype occurred a few times. V is TRBV2 and J is TRBJ2-7; tentatively, D is TRBD2 (5 bases). Germline V gene lookup returns CDR1 SNHLY and CDR2 FYNNEI. V gave up 2 bases and J gave up 7 bases, with 12 bases separating them. CDR3 size: 13 residues. CDR3 DNA: TGTGCCAGCAGTGAATCGGGGAGAGGTGAGCAGTACTTC. This translates into CASSESGRGEQYF.

This clonotype appeared a few times. The gene calls are TRBV6-5 and TRBJ1-1; TRBD1 agrees at 7 bases. This CDR3 has 14 residues. CDR1 is MNHEY and CDR2 is SVGAGI in the germline V gene. The J segment lost 3 bases and the V segment lost 2 bases, leaving 3 bases of the junction unmatched. The CDR3 DNA sequence: TGTGCCAGCAGTTACCAGAGGGGGCACACTGAAGCTTTCTTT. Translated, it gives CASSYQRGHTEAFF.

This clonotype was recorded at least ten times. The J gene is TRBJ1-1, the V gene TRBV12-5; no firm D call. The CDR3 sequence is 11 residues long. The germline V and J ends were trimmed by 7 bases and 10 bases, with 13 bases remaining between them. Germline values: CDR1 LGHNT, CDR2 FRNRAP. The CDR3 protein is CASALNFGAFF. DNA for the CDR3: TGTGCTAGTGCCCTGAACTTTGGAGCTTTCTTT.

This clonotype was picked up a small number of times. The chain carries TRBV6-5 and TRBJ2-7; 9 bases are shared with TRBD1. Germline V gene lookup returns CDR1 MNHEY and CDR2 SVGAGI. J gave up 2 bases and V 6 bases, and 5 bases lay outside the gene matches. The CDR3 runs 14 residues. CDR3 region: CASRPQGATYEQYF. The DNA of the CDR3 is TGTGCCAGCAGGCCACAGGGGGCGACCTACGAGCAGTACTTC.